This TCR beta chain was found in a study of cytomegalovirus exposure and HLA in healthy donors. Study at large: As an earlier analysis found, some 180 million T cells yielded around 110 million unique TCR beta sequences. Overall study results and limits: Per published reports, the classifier diagnosed cytomegalovirus status with high specificity and sensitivity.

This clone was counted once. Its antigen is currently unknown. At the DNA level, this CDR3 is encoded by other sequences in the same sample as well. The PCR contained 60 Vbeta and 13 Jbeta primers. Measured with immunoSEQ multiplex PCR; TCRdb has only the in-frame clones, and not every one. The table has around 150,000 clones, around 75% seen once; the top ten hold 2.5% to 3%. The CDR3 loop spans 13 amino acids. With 4 bases clipped from V and 5 bases from J, the junction kept 5 bases outside the gene matches. Germline V gene sequence: CDR1 SGHRS, CDR2 YFSETQ. The sequenced sample consisted of PBMCs. The TCR sequence derives from a woman in her forties or fifties in good health and CMV-seropositive. V usage is TRBV5-1 and J usage is TRBJ1-2; TRBD1 agrees at 7 bases. Written as DNA, the CDR3 is TGCGCCAGCAGCCCGGGACAGAGTTATGGCTACACCTTC. It encodes CASSPGQSYGYTF.